Each of the 9 T cell receptor beta chains below was sequenced from the same sample in a study of response to subunit inactivated influenza vaccine. Each CDR3 protein is one row after TCRdb ran MiXCR on the RT-PCR reads. Of about 190,000 distinct CDR3 sequences listed, approximately 14% were seen once; the top ten hold roughly 24%. The sequences come from CD8+ T cells sorted from PBMCs, collected more than 4 days after vaccination. These receptors all come from a man aged 45-65 years who received an inactivated influenza vaccine.

The chain uses TRBV20-1 and TRBJ2-7, with no clear D. CDR3 length: 16 amino acids. Germline V lookup: CDR1 DFQATT, CDR2 SNEGSKA (reference sequence). The V end was cut by 0 bases, the J end by 5 bases, with 20 bases between. The CDR3 region has the DNA TGCAGTGCTAGAGATCCTTTAATGAGGCAGGCCGACGAGCAGTACTTC. It encodes CSARDPLMRQADEQYF.

This rearrangement joins TRBV6-2 or TRBV6-3 to TRBJ1-5; 7 nucleotides align to TRBD1. Germline V CDR1 and CDR2: MNHEY, SVGEGT. The junction had 2 bases not matched to a gene; V was cut back by 5 bases and J by 4 bases. The CDR3 is 13 residues long. The CDR3 loop reads CASSVTGNQPQHF. The DNA of the CDR3 is TGTGCCAGCAGTGTGACAGGGAATCAGCCCCAGCATTTT.

This clonotype was observed at least ten times. The genes are TRBV7-2 and TRBJ2-1; TRBD2 might be the D (5 bases). V gave up 1 base and J gave up 1 base, with 11 bases separating them. Germline V gene lookup returns CDR1 SGHTA and CDR2 FQGNSA. CDR3 length equals 16 residues. The CDR3 nucleotides read TGTGCCAGCAGCTTAGGCGTAGGAGGATCCTACAATGAGCAGTTCTTC. It is translated as CASSLGVGGSYNEQFF.

This chain uses TRBV20-1 with TRBJ2-1, with 9 bases that match TRBD2. CDR3 length: 16 residues. J was trimmed by 4 bases and V by 4 bases; bases with no gene match: 11. The germline V gene encodes CDR1 DFQATT and CDR2 SNEGSKA (reference sequence). The CDR3 DNA reads TGCAGTGCTACGAGCCCGGGACTAGCCACATACAATGAGCAGTTCTTC. It translates to CSATSPGLATYNEQFF.

In its sample, this clonotype was seen a few times. The chain is built from TRBV4-3 and TRBJ2-7; D gene unclear. The length of the CDR3 is 14 residues. Trimming stripped 0 bases from V and 4 bases from J, with 10 bases between. The V gene's germline CDR1 is LGHNA and CDR2 YSLEER. The CDR3 coding sequence is TGCGCCAGCAGCCAAGATCCCTCCACTTACGAGCAGTACTTC. This sequence encodes CASSQDPSTYEQYF.

The chain couples TRBV29-1 to TRBJ2-3; 15 nucleotides match TRBD2. V shed 6 bases, J shed 0 bases, and the junction held 13 bases outside the gene matches. Looked up from germline, CDR1 is SQVTM and CDR2 is ANQGSEA. The CDR3 is 19 amino acids. The CDR3 sequence is CSVPSFGLAGGVSTDTQYF. CDR3 bases: TGCAGCGTCCCCAGTTTCGGACTAGCGGGAGGGGTTAGCACAGATACGCAGTATTTT.

This clonotype was counted only a few times. V and J are TRBV10-3 and TRBJ1-1; 7 bases agree with TRBD1. This CDR3 has 15 amino acids. Germline loops: CDR1 ENHRY, CDR2 SYGVKD. Trimming removed 4 bases from V and 0 bases from J; junction bases left unmatched: 5. The CDR3 here is CAISAGDSLNTEAFF. The DNA for the CDR3 is TGTGCCATCAGTGCCGGGGACAGCTTGAACACTGAAGCTTTCTTT.

The V gene is TRBV4-3, the J gene TRBJ2-7; a possible D gene is TRBD1 (5 bases). The germline CDR1 and CDR2 sequences are LGHNA and YSLEER. The CDR3 is made up of 16 amino acids. The V and J ends lost 3 bases and 5 bases respectively, with 20 bases between them. DNA of the CDR3: TGCGCCAGCAGCCATCTCCCGTCGGGTGCAGGGAACGAGCAGTACTTC. It specifies CASSHLPSGAGNEQYF.

The chain uses TRBV3-1 and TRBJ2-3; 10 positions agree with TRBD2. This CDR3 is built from 17 residues. The V and J ends lost 0 bases and 2 bases, in that order; junction bases with no gene match: 5. Germline values: CDR1 LGHDT, CDR2 YNNKEL (reference sequence). The CDR3 reads CASSQDLLAGVTDTQYF. The CDR3 DNA sequence: TGTGCCAGCAGCCAAGATCTGCTAGCGGGGGTCACAGATACGCAGTATTTT.